The source of this T cell receptor beta chain is a study of T-cell reconstitution after alpha-beta-depleted transplantation in children. Whole-study findings and limits: The origin of high day-60 TCRbeta diversity in some patients lay in surviving recipient T cells and thymic progenitors. Several hundred rapidly expanded clones from non-depleted graft cells reportedly supplied alpha-beta T cells about two months post-transplant. T cells produced anew were the main source of T-cell counts and diversity one year after transplant.

About this clonotype: Its cognate antigen is unknown.

CDR3 length: 13 amino acids. Per the germline V gene, CDR1 is DFQATT and CDR2 is SNEGSKA (reference sequence). Deletions cut 5 bases from V and 0 bases from J, with 11 bases between. Molecular barcoding with unique molecular identifiers was used for the TCRbeta library. TCRdb recomputed calls from the PCR reads with MiXCR, one row per CDR3 protein. The sample carries some 600,000 distinct CDR3 sequences, 10% to 15% recorded once. Sequenced material: PBMCs, mostly from graft donor cells, taken 360 days after TCRalphabeta/CD19-depleted stem cell transplant. The sequence came from a male patient aged 10 to 17 who had a stem cell transplant for acute myeloid leukemia, so the T cells may come from the graft donor. This chain joins TRBV20-1 and TRBJ2-7, with D perhaps being TRBD1 or TRBD2 (5 bases each). The CDR3 loop reads CSASGTYSYEQYF. The CDR3 DNA reads as TGCAGTGCTTCCGGGACGTACTCCTACGAGCAGTACTTC.